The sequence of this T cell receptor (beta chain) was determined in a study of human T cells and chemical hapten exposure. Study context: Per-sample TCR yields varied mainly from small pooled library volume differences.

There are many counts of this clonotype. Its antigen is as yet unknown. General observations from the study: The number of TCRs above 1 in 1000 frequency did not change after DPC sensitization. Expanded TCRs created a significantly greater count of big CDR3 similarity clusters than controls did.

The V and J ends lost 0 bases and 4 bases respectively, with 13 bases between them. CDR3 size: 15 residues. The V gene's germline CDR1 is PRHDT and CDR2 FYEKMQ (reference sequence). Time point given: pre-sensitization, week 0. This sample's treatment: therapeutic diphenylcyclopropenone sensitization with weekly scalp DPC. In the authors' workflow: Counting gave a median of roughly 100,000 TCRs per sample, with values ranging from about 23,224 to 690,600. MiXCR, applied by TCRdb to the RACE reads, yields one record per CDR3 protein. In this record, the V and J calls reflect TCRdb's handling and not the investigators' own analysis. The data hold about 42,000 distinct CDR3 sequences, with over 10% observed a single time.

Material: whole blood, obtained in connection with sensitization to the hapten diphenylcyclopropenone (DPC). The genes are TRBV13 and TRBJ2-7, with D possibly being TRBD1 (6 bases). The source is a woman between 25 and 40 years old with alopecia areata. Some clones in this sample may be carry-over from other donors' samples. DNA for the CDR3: TGTGCCAGCAGCTTAGGTACAGGGTTTAGTTACGAGCAGTACTTC. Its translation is CASSLGTGFSYEQYF.